Listed below are T cell receptor beta chains from one sample, sequenced in a study of cytomegalovirus exposure and HLA in healthy donors. Method: immunoSEQ multiplex PCR; TCRdb's copy keeps in-frame clones and lacks some. The sample carries 150,000 to 200,000 clones, roughly 80% recorded once. Sequenced sample: PBMCs. Receptors originate from a man between 18 and 29 years old in good health and CMV-seronegative. The CDR3 runs from the conserved cysteine through the conserved F or W. Each record gives: J gene, V gene, D gene, clone size, CDR3 DNA, CDR3 protein. D genes are given only for firm matches. Not all rows give a size; the values are once, few, many and, for expanded clones, a class.

J gene: TRBJ2-7; V gene: TRBV6-1; D gene: .; clone size: few; CDR3 DNA: TGTGCCAGCAGTGAAGAAGGGGGGGGGCCGCACGAGCAGTACTTC; CDR3 protein: CASSEEGGGPHEQYF
J gene: TRBJ1-4; V gene: TRBV6-1; D gene: TRBD1; clone size: few; CDR3 DNA: TGTGCCAGCAGTCTACCGGGACAGGGGAATGAAAAACTGTTTTTT; CDR3 protein: CASSLPGQGNEKLFF
J gene: TRBJ1-3; V gene: TRBV11-2; D gene: .; clone size: once; CDR3 DNA: TGTGCCAGCAGCTTAGAGGTGGGCCCGAGGGACACCATATATTTT; CDR3 protein: CASSLEVGPRDTIYF
J gene: TRBJ2-1; V gene: TRBV9; D gene: .; clone size: once; CDR3 DNA: TGTGCCAGCAGCGTAGTACAGCGGGCTAGCTCCTACAATGAGCAGTTCTTC; CDR3 protein: CASSVVQRASSYNEQFF
J gene: TRBJ2-3; V gene: TRBV27; D gene: TRBD1; clone size: .; CDR3 DNA: TGTGCCAGCAGTTCCCCCCGGGACAGGGGACCCACAGATACGCAGTATTTT; CDR3 protein: CASSSPRDRGPTDTQYF
J gene: TRBJ2-7; V gene: TRBV6-6; D gene: .; clone size: .; CDR3 DNA: TGTGCCAGCAGGTTAGACAGTCCGTCCTACGAGCAGTACTTC; CDR3 protein: CASRLDSPSYEQYF
J gene: TRBJ1-5; V gene: TRBV6-1; D gene: TRBD1; clone size: .; CDR3 DNA: TGTGCCAGCAGCGACAGGGACCGGCAGCCCCAGCATTTT; CDR3 protein: CASSDRDRQPQHF
J gene: TRBJ1-1; V gene: TRBV6-5; D gene: .; clone size: .; CDR3 DNA: TGTGCCAGCAGTTACGGGGCAAGGGCTTTCTTT; CDR3 protein: CASSYGARAFF
J gene: TRBJ1-6; V gene: TRBV1; D gene: .; clone size: once; CDR3 DNA: TGCACCAGCAGCGACTACCCCCTTAATTCACCCCTCCACTTT; CDR3 protein: CTSSDYPLNSPLHF
J gene: TRBJ1-1; V gene: TRBV19; D gene: .; clone size: .; CDR3 DNA: TGTGCCAGTAGAGCGGGGACGGGGAACACTGAAGCTTTCTTT; CDR3 protein: CASRAGTGNTEAFF
J gene: TRBJ1-1; V gene: TRBV28; D gene: .; clone size: .; CDR3 DNA: TGTGCCAGCAGTTCCCCCTGGACAGCCAACACTGAAGCTTTCTTT; CDR3 protein: CASSSPWTANTEAFF
J gene: TRBJ1-5; V gene: TRBV21-1; D gene: .; clone size: .; CDR3 DNA: TGTGCCAGCAGCCATGATCGAGTACAGGGGAATCAGCCCCAGCATTTT; CDR3 protein: CASSHDRVQGNQPQHF
J gene: TRBJ2-7; V gene: TRBV28; D gene: TRBD1; clone size: .; CDR3 DNA: TGTGCCAGCAGTCCACATCCGGGACAGGAGACCTACGAGCAGTACTTC; CDR3 protein: CASSPHPGQETYEQYF
J gene: TRBJ2-5; V gene: TRBV19; D gene: TRBD1; clone size: .; CDR3 DNA: TGTGCCAGTAGTGTCGGGACAGTCCAAGAGACCCAGTACTTC; CDR3 protein: CASSVGTVQETQYF
J gene: TRBJ1-5; V gene: TRBV19; D gene: .; clone size: .; CDR3 DNA: TGTGCCAGTAGTATATCCGCCCGGACAGCCGTTCAGCCCCAGCATTTT; CDR3 protein: CASSISARTAVQPQHF
J gene: TRBJ2-1; V gene: TRBV6-5; D gene: .; clone size: .; CDR3 DNA: TGTGCCAGCAGCAGGGACAACTACAATGAGCAGTTCTTC; CDR3 protein: CASSRDNYNEQFF
J gene: TRBJ2-3; V gene: TRBV6-5; D gene: TRBD2; clone size: .; CDR3 DNA: TGTGCCAGCAATCTAGCGGGAGCAGATACGCAGTATTTT; CDR3 protein: CASNLAGADTQYF
J gene: TRBJ2-4; V gene: TRBV28; D gene: TRBD2; clone size: .; CDR3 DNA: TGTGCCAGCAGTTTATCGGTCGGCGGGAGTGATTTCAGCAAAAACATTCAGTACTTC; CDR3 protein: CASSLSVGGSDFSKNIQYF
J gene: TRBJ1-4; V gene: TRBV4-1; D gene: TRBD1; clone size: .; CDR3 DNA: TGCGCCAGCAGCCAGATACAGGGGGCGGGTGAAAAACTGTTTTTT; CDR3 protein: CASSQIQGAGEKLFF
J gene: TRBJ2-1; V gene: TRBV5-1; D gene: TRBD1; clone size: .; CDR3 DNA: TGCGCCAGCAGCTCATCCGGGACAGGATACAATGAGCAGTTCTTC; CDR3 protein: CASSSSGTGYNEQFF
J gene: TRBJ2-1; V gene: TRBV7-9; D gene: TRBD2; clone size: .; CDR3 DNA: TGTGCCAGCAGCTTAGCGCCTGGACTAGCGGGAGTGAACTACAATGAGCAGTTCTTC; CDR3 protein: CASSLAPGLAGVNYNEQFF
J gene: TRBJ1-2; V gene: TRBV14; D gene: .; clone size: .; CDR3 DNA: TGTGCCAGCAGCAGCCACGGGGTCTATGGCTACACCTTC; CDR3 protein: CASSSHGVYGYTF
J gene: TRBJ2-1; V gene: TRBV27; D gene: TRBD2; clone size: .; CDR3 DNA: TGTGCCAGCAGTCAAAGGGGTACTAGCGGGACCCACGAGCAGTTCTTC; CDR3 protein: CASSQRGTSGTHEQFF
J gene: TRBJ1-6; V gene: TRBV6-5; D gene: TRBD1; clone size: .; CDR3 DNA: TGTGCCAGCAGTTACCGAGGACAGGCTAAGAATTCACCCCTCCACTTT; CDR3 protein: CASSYRGQAKNSPLHF
J gene: TRBJ2-1; V gene: TRBV7-9; D gene: TRBD1; clone size: .; CDR3 DNA: TGTGCCAGCAGCCCAAGTCCCGGGACAGGGGTTGGTGAGCAGTTCTTC; CDR3 protein: CASSPSPGTGVGEQFF
J gene: TRBJ1-1; V gene: TRBV15; D gene: TRBD1; clone size: few; CDR3 DNA: TGTGCCACCAGCAGAGGGGACAGGGGGAACACTGAAGCTTTCTTT; CDR3 protein: CATSRGDRGNTEAFF
J gene: TRBJ2-2; V gene: TRBV7-8; D gene: .; clone size: .; CDR3 DNA: TGTGCCAGCAGCTTTAAGCAGGGCACCGGGGAGCTGTTTTTT; CDR3 protein: CASSFKQGTGELFF
J gene: TRBJ2-1; V gene: TRBV11-2; D gene: .; clone size: once; CDR3 DNA: TGTGCCAGCAGCTTAGTCCGGGCAGGGTATGAGCAGTTCTTC; CDR3 protein: CASSLVRAGYEQFF